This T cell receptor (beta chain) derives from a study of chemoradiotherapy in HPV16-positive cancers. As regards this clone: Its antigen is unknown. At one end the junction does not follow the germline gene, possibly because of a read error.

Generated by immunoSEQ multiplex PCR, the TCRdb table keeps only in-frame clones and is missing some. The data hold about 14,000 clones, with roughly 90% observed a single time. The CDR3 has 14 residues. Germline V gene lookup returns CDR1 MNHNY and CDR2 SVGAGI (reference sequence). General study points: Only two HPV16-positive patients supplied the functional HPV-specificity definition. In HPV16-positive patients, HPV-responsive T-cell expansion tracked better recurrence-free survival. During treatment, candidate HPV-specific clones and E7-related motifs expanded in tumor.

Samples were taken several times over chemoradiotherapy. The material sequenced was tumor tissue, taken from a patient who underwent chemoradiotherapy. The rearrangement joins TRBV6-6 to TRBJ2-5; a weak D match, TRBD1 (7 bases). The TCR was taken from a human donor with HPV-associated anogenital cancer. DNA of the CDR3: TGTGCCAGCAGATACTCAGGGGGGCAAGAGACCCAGTACTTC. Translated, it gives CASRYSGGQETQYF.